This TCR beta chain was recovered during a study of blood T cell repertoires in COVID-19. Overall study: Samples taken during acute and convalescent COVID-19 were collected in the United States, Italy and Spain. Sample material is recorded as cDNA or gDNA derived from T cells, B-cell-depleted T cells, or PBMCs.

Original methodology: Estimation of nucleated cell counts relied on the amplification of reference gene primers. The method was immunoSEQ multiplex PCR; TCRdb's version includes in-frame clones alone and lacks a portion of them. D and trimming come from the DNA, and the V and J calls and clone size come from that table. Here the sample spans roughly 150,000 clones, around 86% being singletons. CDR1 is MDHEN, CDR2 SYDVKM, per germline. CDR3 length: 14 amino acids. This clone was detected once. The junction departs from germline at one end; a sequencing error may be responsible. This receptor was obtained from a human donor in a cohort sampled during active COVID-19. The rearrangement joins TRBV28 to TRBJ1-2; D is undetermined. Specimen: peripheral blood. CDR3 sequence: CASTLARGNYGYTF. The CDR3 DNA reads TGTGCCAGCACTTTAGCGCGGGGTAACTATGGCTACACCTTC.